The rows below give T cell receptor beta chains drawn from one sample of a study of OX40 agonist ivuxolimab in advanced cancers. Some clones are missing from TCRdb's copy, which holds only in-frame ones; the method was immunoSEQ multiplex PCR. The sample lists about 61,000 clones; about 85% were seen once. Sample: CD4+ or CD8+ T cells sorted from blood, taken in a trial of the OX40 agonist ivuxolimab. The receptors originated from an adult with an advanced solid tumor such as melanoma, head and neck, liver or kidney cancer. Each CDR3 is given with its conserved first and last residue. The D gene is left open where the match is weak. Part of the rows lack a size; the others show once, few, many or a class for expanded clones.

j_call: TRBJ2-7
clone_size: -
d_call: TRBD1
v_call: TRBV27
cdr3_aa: CASSLLGQGKREQYF
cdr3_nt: TGTGCCAGCAGTTTATTGGGACAGGGAAAAAGGGAGCAGTACTTC

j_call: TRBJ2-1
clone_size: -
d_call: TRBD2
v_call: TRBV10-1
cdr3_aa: CASSERLAGAPSYNEQFF
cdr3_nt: TGCGCCAGCAGTGAGAGGCTAGCGGGGGCCCCCTCCTACAATGAGCAGTTCTTC

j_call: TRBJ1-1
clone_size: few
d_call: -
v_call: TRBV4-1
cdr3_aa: CASSQNTIPTGILSYTEAFF
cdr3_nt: TGCGCCAGCAGCCAAAACACCATCCCCACAGGGATCCTATCGTACACTGAAGCTTTCTTT

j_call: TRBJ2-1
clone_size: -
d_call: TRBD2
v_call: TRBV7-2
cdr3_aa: CASSSGLAGYNEQFF
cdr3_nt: TGTGCCAGCAGCTCGGGACTAGCGGGATACAATGAGCAGTTCTTC

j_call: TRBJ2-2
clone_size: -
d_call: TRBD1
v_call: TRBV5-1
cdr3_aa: CASSSRTGRVTNTGELFF
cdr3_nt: TGCGCCAGCAGTTCCCGGACAGGTCGGGTTACGAACACCGGGGAGCTGTTTTTT

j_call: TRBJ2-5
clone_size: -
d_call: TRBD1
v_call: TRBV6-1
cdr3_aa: CASSDTGTATQETQYF
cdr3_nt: TGTGCCAGCAGTGACACCGGGACAGCGACTCAAGAGACCCAGTACTTC

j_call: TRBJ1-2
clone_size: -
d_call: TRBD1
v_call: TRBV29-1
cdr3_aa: CSVAMGGQGVNYGYTF
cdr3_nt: TGCAGCGTTGCCATGGGTGGACAGGGAGTTAACTATGGCTACACCTTC

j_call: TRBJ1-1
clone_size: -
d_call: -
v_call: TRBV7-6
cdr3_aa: CASSLSTGLEAFF
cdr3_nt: TGTGCCAGCAGCTTAAGCACGGGACTTGAAGCTTTCTTT

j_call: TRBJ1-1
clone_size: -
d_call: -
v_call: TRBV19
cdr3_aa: CASRNWSGLRSMNTEAFF
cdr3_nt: TGTGCCAGTAGAAATTGGTCAGGGTTGCGCAGCATGAACACTGAAGCTTTCTTT

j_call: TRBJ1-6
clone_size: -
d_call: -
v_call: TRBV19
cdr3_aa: CASSMREINSPLHF
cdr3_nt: TGTGCCAGTAGTATGCGGGAAATTAATTCACCCCTCCACTTT

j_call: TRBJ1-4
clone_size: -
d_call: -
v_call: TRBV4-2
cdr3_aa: CASSQDSGKDGKLFF
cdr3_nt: TGTGCCAGCAGCCAAGATTCCGGCAAGGACGGAAAACTGTTTTTT

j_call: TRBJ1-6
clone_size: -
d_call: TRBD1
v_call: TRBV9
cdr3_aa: CASSAQGQGFNSPLHF
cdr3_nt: TGTGCCAGCAGCGCCCAAGGACAGGGTTTTAATTCACCCCTCCACTTT

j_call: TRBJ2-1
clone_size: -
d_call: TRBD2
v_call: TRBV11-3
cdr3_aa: CASSNGLAGRSYNEQFF
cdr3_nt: TGTGCCAGCAGCAACGGACTAGCGGGTCGCTCCTACAATGAGCAGTTCTTC

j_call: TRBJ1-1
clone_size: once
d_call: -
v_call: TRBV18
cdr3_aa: CASSEGLNTEAFF
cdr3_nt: TGTGCCAGCTCAGAGGGCCTGAACACTGAAGCTTTCTTT

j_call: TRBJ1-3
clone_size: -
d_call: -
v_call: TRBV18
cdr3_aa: CASSQTEAPSGNTIYF
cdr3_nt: TGTGCCAGCTCACAAACAGAAGCCCCTTCTGGAAACACCATATATTTT

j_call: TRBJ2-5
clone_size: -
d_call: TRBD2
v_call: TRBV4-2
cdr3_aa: CASSQEWRRGYQETQYF
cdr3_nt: TGTGCCAGCAGCCAAGAATGGCGGCGGGGGTACCAAGAGACCCAGTACTTC

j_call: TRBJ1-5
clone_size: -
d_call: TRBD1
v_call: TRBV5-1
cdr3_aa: CASSSGTGGSNQPQHF
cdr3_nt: TGCGCCAGCAGCTCTGGGACAGGGGGAAGCAATCAGCCCCAGCATTTT

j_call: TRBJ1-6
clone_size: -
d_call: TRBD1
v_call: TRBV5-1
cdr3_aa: CASSFGQDNSPLHF
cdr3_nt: TGCGCCAGCAGCTTCGGACAGGACAATTCACCCCTCCACTTT

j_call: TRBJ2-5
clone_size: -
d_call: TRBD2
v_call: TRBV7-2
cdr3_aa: CASSLYGRLSNFQETQYF
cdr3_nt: TGTGCCAGCAGCTTATACGGGAGGCTATCAAACTTCCAAGAGACCCAGTACTTC

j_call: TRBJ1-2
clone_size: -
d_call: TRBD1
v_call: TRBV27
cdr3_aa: CASSSLRQGGRGYGYTF
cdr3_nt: TGTGCCAGCAGTTCCCTTCGACAGGGAGGTAGAGGCTATGGCTACACCTTC

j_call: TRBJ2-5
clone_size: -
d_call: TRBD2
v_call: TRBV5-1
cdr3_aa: CASKLLAGLETQYF
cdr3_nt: TGCGCCAGCAAGTTATTAGCGGGGCTGGAGACCCAGTACTTC

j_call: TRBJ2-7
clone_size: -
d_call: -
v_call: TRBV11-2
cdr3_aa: CASSHLGGIYEQYF
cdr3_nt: TGTGCCAGCAGCCACCTGGGGGGCATCTACGAGCAGTACTTC

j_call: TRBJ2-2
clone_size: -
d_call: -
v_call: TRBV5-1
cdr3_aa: CASSPGVRVTGELFF
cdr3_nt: TGCGCCAGCAGCCCCGGGGTTCGGGTCACCGGGGAGCTGTTTTTT

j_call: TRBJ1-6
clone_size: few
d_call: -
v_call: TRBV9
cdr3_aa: CASSGPSWDSPLHF
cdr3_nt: TGTGCCAGCAGCGGTCCAAGCTGGGATTCACCCCTCCACTTT

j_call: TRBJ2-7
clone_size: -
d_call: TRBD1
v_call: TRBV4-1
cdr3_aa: CASSQDRGTGGGEQYF
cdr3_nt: TGCGCCAGCAGCCAAGATCGCGGGACAGGGGGCGGCGAGCAGTACTTC

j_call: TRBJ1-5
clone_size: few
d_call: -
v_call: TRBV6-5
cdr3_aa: CASRQGGSQPQHF
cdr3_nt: TGTGCCAGCAGACAGGGAGGGAGTCAGCCCCAGCATTTT

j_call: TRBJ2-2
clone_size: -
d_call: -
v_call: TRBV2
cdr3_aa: CASSEQGTDTGELFF
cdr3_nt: TGTGCCAGCAGTGAACAGGGGACGGACACCGGGGAGCTGTTTTTT

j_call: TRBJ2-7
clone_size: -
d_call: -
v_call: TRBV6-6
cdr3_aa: CASSPHMVVSSYEQYF
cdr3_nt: TGTGCCAGCAGCCCTCATATGGTTGTTAGCAGCTACGAGCAGTACTTC

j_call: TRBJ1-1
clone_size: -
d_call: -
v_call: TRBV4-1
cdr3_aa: CASSPRGSGSGNTEAFF
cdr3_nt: TGCGCCAGCAGCCCCCGGGGGAGTGGTTCCGGGAACACTGAAGCTTTCTTT

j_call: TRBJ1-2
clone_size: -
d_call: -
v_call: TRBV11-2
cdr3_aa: CASSLDRGAVRANYGYTF
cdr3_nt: TGTGCCAGCAGCTTAGATAGAGGCGCGGTCCGGGCAAACTATGGCTACACCTTC

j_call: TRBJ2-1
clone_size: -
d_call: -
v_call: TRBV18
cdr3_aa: CASSPSRGKNNEQFF
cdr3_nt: TGTGCCAGCTCACCAAGTAGGGGGAAAAACAATGAGCAGTTCTTC

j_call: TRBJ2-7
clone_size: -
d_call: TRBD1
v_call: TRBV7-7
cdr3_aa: CASSKGQGGYEQYF
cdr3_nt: TGTGCTAGCAGCAAGGGACAGGGTGGTTACGAGCAGTACTTC

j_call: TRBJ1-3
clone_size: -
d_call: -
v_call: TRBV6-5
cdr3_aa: CASSYRSGNTIYF
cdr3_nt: TGTGCCAGCAGTTACAGGTCTGGAAACACCATATATTTT

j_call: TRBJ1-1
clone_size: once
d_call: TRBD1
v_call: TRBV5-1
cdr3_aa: CASSLGQGATMNTEAFF
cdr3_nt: TGCGCCAGCAGCTTGGGTCAGGGGGCGACTATGAACACTGAAGCTTTCTTT

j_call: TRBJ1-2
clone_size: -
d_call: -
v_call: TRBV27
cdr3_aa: CASRSGTGLPYYGYTF
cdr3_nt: TGTGCCAGCAGATCCGGGACCGGGCTTCCTTACTATGGCTACACCTTC

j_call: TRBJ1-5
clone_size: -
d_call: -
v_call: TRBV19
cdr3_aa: CASSGYGNQPQHF
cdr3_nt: TGTGCCAGTAGTGGGTATGGCAATCAGCCCCAGCATTTT

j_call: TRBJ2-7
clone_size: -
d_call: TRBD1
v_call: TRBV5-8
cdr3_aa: CASSLEGQGAFEQYF
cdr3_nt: TGTGCCAGCAGCTTGGAGGGACAGGGGGCATTCGAGCAGTACTTC

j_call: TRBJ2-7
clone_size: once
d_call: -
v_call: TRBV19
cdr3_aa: CASSMGAGISYEQYF
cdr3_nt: TGTGCCAGTAGTATGGGGGCGGGGATCTCCTACGAGCAGTACTTC

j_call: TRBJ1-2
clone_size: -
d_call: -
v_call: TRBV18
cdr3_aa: CASSPLDKPYGYTF
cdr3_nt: TGTGCCAGCTCACCGTTGGACAAGCCCTATGGCTACACCTTC

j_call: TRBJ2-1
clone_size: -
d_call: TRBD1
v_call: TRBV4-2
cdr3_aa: CASSLAGQGAKNEQFF
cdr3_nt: TGTGCCAGCAGCTTGGCGGGACAGGGGGCGAAAAATGAGCAGTTCTTC

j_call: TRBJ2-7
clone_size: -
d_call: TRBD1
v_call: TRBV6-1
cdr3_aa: CASSDRGPYEQYF
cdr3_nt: TGTGCCAGCAGTGACAGGGGGCCCTACGAGCAGTACTTC

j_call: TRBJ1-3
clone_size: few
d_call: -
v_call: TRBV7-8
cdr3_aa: CASSLWGNTIYF
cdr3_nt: TGTGCCAGCAGCTTATGGGGGAACACCATATATTTT

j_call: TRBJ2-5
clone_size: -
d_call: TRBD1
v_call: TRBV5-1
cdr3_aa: CASSLVPGGIETQYF
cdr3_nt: TGCGCCAGCAGCTTGGTGCCAGGGGGCATAGAGACCCAGTACTTC

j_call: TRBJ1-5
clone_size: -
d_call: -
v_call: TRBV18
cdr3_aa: CASSPAGQQGNQPQHF
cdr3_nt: TGTGCCAGCTCTCCTGCAGGGCAGCAGGGCAATCAGCCCCAGCATTTT